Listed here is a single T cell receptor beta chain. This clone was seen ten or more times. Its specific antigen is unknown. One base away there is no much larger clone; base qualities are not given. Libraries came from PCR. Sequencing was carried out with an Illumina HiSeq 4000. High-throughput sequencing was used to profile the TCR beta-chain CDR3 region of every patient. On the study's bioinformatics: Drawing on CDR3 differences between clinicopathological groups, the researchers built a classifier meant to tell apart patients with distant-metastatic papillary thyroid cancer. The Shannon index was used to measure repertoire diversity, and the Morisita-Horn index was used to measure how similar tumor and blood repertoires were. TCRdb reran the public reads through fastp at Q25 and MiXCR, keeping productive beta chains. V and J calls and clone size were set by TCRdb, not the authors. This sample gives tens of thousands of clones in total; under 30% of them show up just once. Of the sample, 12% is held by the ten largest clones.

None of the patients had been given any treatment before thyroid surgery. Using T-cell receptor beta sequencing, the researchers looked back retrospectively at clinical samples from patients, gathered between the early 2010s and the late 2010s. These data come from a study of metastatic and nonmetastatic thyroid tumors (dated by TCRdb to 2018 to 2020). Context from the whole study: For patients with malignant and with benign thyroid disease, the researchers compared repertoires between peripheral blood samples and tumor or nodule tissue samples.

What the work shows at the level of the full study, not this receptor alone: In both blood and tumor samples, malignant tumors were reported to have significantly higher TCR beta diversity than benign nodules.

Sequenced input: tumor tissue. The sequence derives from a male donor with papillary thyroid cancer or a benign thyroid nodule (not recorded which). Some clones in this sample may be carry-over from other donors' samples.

The CDR3 is CASSLDVVGTEAFF. The nucleotides are TGTGCCAGCAGCTTAGATGTGGTGGGGACTGAAGCTTTCTTT. Here the chain combines TRBV7-9 and TRBJ1-1, with the D gene uncertain. In the germline V gene (reference sequence), CDR1 corresponds to SEHNR and CDR2 to FQNEAQ. Inclusive of the bounding cysteine and phenylalanine, the CDR3 is 14 residues long. The DNA shown is the 42-base CDR3, in frame from base 1. V is shortened by 1 base, J by 5 bases, and the region joining them spans 11 bases. Reference TRBV7-9 and TRBJ1-1 genes cover what lies past the CDR3, so the full variable domain is DTGVSQNPRHKITKRGQNVTFRCDPISEHNRLYWYRQTLGQGPEFLTYFQNEAQLEKSRLLSDRFSAERPKGSFSTLEIQRTEQGDSAMYLCASSLDVVGTEAFFGQGTRLTVV.